This T cell receptor (beta chain) was obtained from a study of blood T cell repertoires in COVID-19. The repertoire was sequenced with immunoSEQ multiplex PCR; TCRdb's copy has only in-frame clones and lacks some. Among under 350,000 clones listed, roughly 91% were seen once. CDR3 size: 11 residues. The V gene's germline CDR1 is SNHLY and CDR2 FYNNEI. V dropped 7 bases and J dropped 7 bases, with 10 bases sitting between them. This clone turned up a few times. Seattle's cohort entered during active infection and was followed longitudinally. This clonotype originated in a woman in her thirties with COVID-19, enrolled during active disease. The sample was peripheral blood. V gene TRBV2 combines with J gene TRBJ2-5; D is perhaps TRBD2 (5 bases). CDR3 amino acids: CASNPGGTQYF. CDR3 coding DNA: TGTGCCAGCAACCCAGGAGGGACCCAGTACTTC.